This T cell receptor (beta chain) was obtained from a study of T cells in Graves' hyperthyroidism and ophthalmopathy. Overall study: Prior to any treatment, at the point of initial diagnosis, peripheral blood was collected.

This clonotype has ten or more counts. As yet, its antigen is unknown. The V gene end was trimmed by 7 bases and the J gene end by 5 bases; junction bases not matched to a gene: 7. CDR3 length: 13 amino acids. Per germline, CDR1 SQVTM and CDR2 ANQGSEA. Findings of the study overall: Most thyroid-expanded clonotypes above 0.001 were also found in blood.

Template material for amplifying TCR beta CDR3 regions consisted of RNA transcripts. Researchers ran a first-round RT-PCR on the TCR CDR3 using the HTBI primer set. Each CDR3 protein is one row after TCRdb ran MiXCR on the multiplex PCR reads. This repertoire shows a few hundred thousand distinct CDR3 sequences, 16% found once; its top ten account for around 3.3%. With duration under 3 months, ophthalmopathy was active: Clinical Activity Score at least 3, NOSPECS at least 4. The V call is TRBV29-1, the J call TRBJ2-5, with 10 bases aligning to TRBD2. This sequence originates from a woman in her thirties or forties with Graves' ophthalmopathy. Sequencing used blood. The CDR3 reads CSDRGAGGETQYF. Here the CDR3 DNA reads TGCAGCGATCGAGGAGCGGGAGGGGAGACCCAGTACTTC. Supplemented by reference TRBV29-1 and TRBJ2-5, the full variable domain reads SAVISQKPSRDICQRGTSLTIQCQVDSQVTMMFWYRQQPGQSLTLIATANQGSEATYESGFVIDKFPISRPNLTFSTLTVSNMSPEDSSIYLCSDRGAGGETQYFGPGTRLLVL.